The 27 T cell receptor beta chains listed next were all sequenced from one sample in a study of Ad26.COV2.S vaccination and SARS-CoV-2 variants. Libraries were prepared by immunoSEQ multiplex PCR; TCRdb keeps only in-frame clonotypes and omits some of them. Among about 680,000 clones listed, more than 80% were seen once. The treatment is: 15 to 20 received Ad26.COV2.S at low or high dose, single or two shots; roughly 5 received placebo; per-sample allocation not given. Sampling was done on day 63 after the first vaccine or placebo injection. Sample: peripheral blood, taken in a trial of Ad26.COV2.S vaccine versus placebo. Source of these receptors: a person aged 18-60 years who received the Ad26.COV2.S COVID-19 vaccine or a placebo.

This chain links TRBV29-1 with TRBJ2-7; 10 bases are a match to TRBD1. The CDR3 sequence is 13 residues long. Per the germline V gene, CDR1 is SQVTM and CDR2 is ANQGSEA. Trimming at V came to 4 bases and at J to 6 bases, leaving 6 bases not matched to a gene. CDR3 sequence (DNA): TGCAGCGTTGCGCCGACAGGGGGCGGCGAGCAGTACTTC. Translation: CSVAPTGGGEQYF.

The V call is TRBV4-3, the J call TRBJ1-2; a weak D match, TRBD1 (6 bases). Germline V gene data show CDR1 as LGHNA and CDR2 as YSLEER. The CDR3 covers 14 residues. Trimming took off 0 bases at V and 7 bases at J, with 12 bases between the two ends. In nucleotides, the CDR3 is TGCGCCAGCAGCCAAGATAGGGGGGCGGGTGGCTACACCTTC. Translating it yields CASSQDRGAGGYTF.

The chain links TRBV6-5 to TRBJ2-7; D tentatively reads TRBD1 or TRBD2 (5 bases each). The germline V and J ends were trimmed by 8 bases and 1 base, with 12 bases remaining between them. CDR1 MNHEY and CDR2 SVGAGI come from the germline V gene. This CDR3 comprises 13 residues. This CDR3 reads CASSGGLSYEQYF. The CDR3 region has the DNA TGTGCCAGCTCTGGGGGTCTTTCCTACGAGCAGTACTTC.

This rearrangement joins TRBV2 to TRBJ2-6; 12 bases are a match to TRBD1. Trimming took 6 bases from V and 5 from J; bases not matched to a gene: 8. The CDR3 extends over 17 amino acids. Per the germline V gene, CDR1 is SNHLY and CDR2 is FYNNEI. CDR3 coding DNA: TGTGCCAGCAGGAGGGGGACAGGGGGCCCCTGGGCCAACGTCCTGACTTTC. It yields the protein CASRRGTGGPWANVLTF.

V is TRBV24-1 and J is TRBJ2-5, with D tentatively TRBD1 (6 bases). The CDR3 is 14 residues long. CDR1 and CDR2 from the germline V gene are KGHDR and SFDVKD. V was pared by 3 bases and J by 7 bases, with 14 bases between. For the CDR3, the DNA is TGTGCCACCAGTGATAAACAGGGATTTGGGACCCAGTACTTC. Its protein product is CATSDKQGFGTQYF.

The genes are TRBV6-5 and TRBJ1-2, with TRBD1 matching 9 bases. There are 14 residues in the CDR3. J was trimmed by 4 bases and V by 7 bases; bases with no gene match: 7. Germline assignment: CDR1 MNHEY and CDR2 SVGAGI. For the CDR3, the DNA is TGTGCCAGCACCCGGACAGGGGACAGCTATGGCTACACCTTC. This sequence encodes CASTRTGDSYGYTF.

This chain links TRBV27 with TRBJ1-6; D is unresolved. Trimming shortened V by 3 bases and J by 5 bases, and 8 bases separated the two germline ends. The CDR3 runs 14 residues. Per the germline V gene, CDR1 is MNHEY and CDR2 is SMNVEV (reference sequence). CDR3 sequence reads: CASSFNGNNSPLHF. The CDR3 bases are TGTGCCAGCAGTTTCAACGGGAATAATTCACCCCTCCACTTT.

The chain joins TRBV18 to TRBJ1-1; D is undetermined. The germline CDR1 and CDR2 sequences are KGHSH and LQKENI. V was pared by 3 bases and J by 2 bases, with 16 bases between. The CDR3 is 16 residues long. The DNA for the CDR3 is TGTGCCAGCTCACCTCATGACCCTGCTTTCAACACTGAAGCTTTCTTT. This gives the protein CASSPHDPAFNTEAFF.

This chain joins TRBV18 and TRBJ2-3; D call uncertain. From germline, CDR1 is KGHSH and CDR2 LQKENI. The CDR3 totals 14 residues. Trimming took 7 bases from V and 0 from J, leaving 11 bases between them. As DNA, the CDR3 is TGTGCCAGCTTCCTCGCAACTAGCACAGATACGCAGTATTTT. Residues: CASFLATSTDTQYF.

The chain has TRBV10-3 and TRBJ2-3; 7 nucleotides line up with TRBD2. Germline CDR1 is ENHRY and CDR2 is SYGVKD. The CDR3 contains 12 residues. V dropped 10 bases and J dropped 1; count of bases not matched to a gene: 2. The CDR3 region is CATSGGTDTQYF. In DNA form, the CDR3 reads TGTGCCACCAGCGGGGGCACAGATACGCAGTATTTT.

The chain carries TRBV10-1 and TRBJ2-2, with 10 bases identical to TRBD2. The length of the CDR3 is 15 residues. V trimming: 5 bases; J trimming: 5 bases; junction bases outside the gene matches: 5. CDR1 is WNHNN, CDR2 SYGVQD, per germline (reference sequence). For the CDR3, the DNA is TGCGCCAGCAGTTCGGGACTAGCGATAACCGGGGAGCTGTTTTTT. As protein: CASSSGLAITGELFF.

The chain uses TRBV6-1 and TRBJ1-2; the D is unclear. Trimming left V 0 bases short and J 3 bases short, with 8 bases between. Looked up from germline, CDR1 is MNHNS and CDR2 is SASEGT. This CDR3 contains 14 residues. This CDR3 reads CASSEAKRDYGYTF. Here the CDR3 DNA reads TGTGCCAGCAGTGAAGCGAAGAGAGACTATGGCTACACCTTC.

CDR3 in DNA: TGTGCCAGTAGTCCTCCTGGACAGATCACAGATACGCAGTATTTT. It translates to CASSPPGQITDTQYF. V is TRBV19 and J is TRBJ2-3, with D maybe TRBD1 (6 bases). Trimming shortened V by 5 bases and J by 2 bases, and 14 bases separated the two germline ends. The CDR3 covers 15 residues. CDR1 and CDR2 (germline): LNHDA, SQIVND (reference sequence).

The V gene is TRBV6-5, the J gene TRBJ1-2; D may be TRBD1 (6 bases). The CDR3 is 15 amino acids. Germline V gene data show CDR1 as MNHEY and CDR2 as SVGAGI. Trimming stripped 0 bases from V and 0 bases from J, with 8 bases between. The CDR3 coding sequence is TGTGCCAGCAGTTACTCGCAGGGGTCTAACTATGGCTACACCTTC. It yields the protein CASSYSQGSNYGYTF.

This clone was recorded once. The CDR3 nucleotides read TGTGCCAGCAGCAAGACAGGGCCGAGGCAGCCCCAGCATTTT. Amino acids: CASSKTGPRQPQHF. This chain joins TRBV6-5 and TRBJ1-5; TRBD1 aligns across 7 bases. Germline V CDR1 and CDR2: MNHEY, SVGAGI. With V trimmed by 6 bases and J by 7 bases, 9 bases remained unmatched. This CDR3 is 14 amino acids long.

V and J are TRBV25-1 and TRBJ2-5; unclear D gene. The CDR3 extends over 11 amino acids. From germline, CDR1 is MGHDK and CDR2 SYGVNS. V was pared by 1 base and J by 7 bases, with 4 bases between. CDR3 in DNA: TGTGCCAGCAGTGAATTGAGGACCCAGTACTTC. It is translated as CASSELRTQYF.

The V call is TRBV6-5, the J call TRBJ1-2; 9 positions agree with TRBD1. V was pared by 6 bases and J by 3 bases, with 8 bases of the junction left unmatched. The CDR3 length is 15 residues. The germline CDR1 and CDR2 sequences are MNHEY and SVGAGI. CDR3 DNA: TGTGCCAGCAGCCGGGGACAGGGTGGGGACTATGGCTACACCTTC. Protein sequence: CASSRGQGGDYGYTF.

The chain employs TRBV18 and TRBJ2-7; tentatively, D is TRBD1 or TRBD2 (5 bases each). Germline lookup yields CDR1 KGHSH and CDR2 LQKENI. V lost 6 bases and J lost 3, with 15 bases in between. This CDR3 is 14 amino acids long. CDR3 sequence: CASSLGTAYYEQYF. As DNA, the CDR3 is TGTGCCAGCTCTTTAGGGACGGCTTACTACGAGCAGTACTTC.

This chain connects TRBV6-2 or TRBV6-3 to TRBJ2-1, with TRBD1 matching over 7 bases. V shed 0 bases and J 2 bases; nucleotides not matched to a gene: 4. CDR1 is MNHEY, CDR2 SVGEGT, per germline. The CDR3 runs 16 residues. The CDR3 spells CASSYSGQSPYNEQFF. As DNA, the CDR3 is TGTGCCAGCAGTTACTCGGGACAGAGTCCCTACAATGAGCAGTTCTTC.

The genes are TRBV19 and TRBJ2-5; TRBD1 matches at 7 bases. Looked up from germline, CDR1 is LNHDA and CDR2 is SQIVND (reference sequence). Unmatched junction bases numbered 6, after V lost 7 bases and J lost 1 base. The CDR3 has 14 amino acids. CDR3 DNA sequence: TGTGCCAGTACCGCTGGGACAGCCCAAGAGACCCAGTACTTC. Its translation: CASTAGTAQETQYF.

The genes are TRBV4-3 and TRBJ2-4; 7 positions agree with TRBD1. V lost 0 bases to trimming and J lost 1 base; unmatched junction nucleotides: 9. This CDR3 is built from 18 residues. From germline, CDR1 is LGHNA and CDR2 YSLEER. CDR3 nucleotides: TGCGCCAGCAGCCAAGATTTTAGGGGGCAGTGGGCCAAAAACATTCAGTACTTC. Residues: CASSQDFRGQWAKNIQYF.

The sample holds one count of this clone. This chain connects TRBV19 to TRBJ1-1, with 9 bases matching TRBD1. V was pared by 5 bases and J by 1 base, with 2 bases of the junction left unmatched. Per the germline V gene, CDR1 is LNHDA and CDR2 is SQIVND (reference sequence). CDR3 length equals 14 residues. CDR3 sequence reads: CASSDRGANTEAFF. The CDR3 nucleotides are TGTGCCAGTAGTGACAGGGGGGCGAACACTGAAGCTTTCTTT.

This rearrangement joins TRBV30 to TRBJ2-4; D uncertain. Trimming took off 2 bases at V and 0 bases at J, with 8 bases between the two ends. Germline CDR1 GTSNPN, CDR2 SVGIG (reference sequence). The CDR3 runs to 14 residues. The CDR3 bases are TGTGCCTGGAGTTTCGAAATAGCCAAAAACATTCAGTACTTC. This codes for CAWSFEIAKNIQYF.

The gene calls are TRBV19 and TRBJ2-2; 8 nucleotides line up with TRBD2. V lost 6 bases and J lost 8; bases outside the gene matches: 11. CDR3 size: 15 residues. Per the germline V gene, CDR1 is LNHDA and CDR2 is SQIVND (reference sequence). CDR3 in amino acids: CASRTTGTRSGELFF. The DNA of the CDR3 is TGTGCCAGTAGAACCACCGGGACTAGATCTGGGGAGCTGTTTTTT. The full variable domain, in which reference TRBV19 and TRBJ2-2 provide the parts outside the CDR3, is DGGITQSPKYLFRKEGQNVTLSCEQNLNHDAMYWYRQDPGQGLRLIYYSQIVNDFQKGDIAEGYSVSREKKESFPLTVTSAQKNPTAFYLCASRTTGTRSGELFFGEGSRLTVL.

The chain combines TRBV30 with TRBJ1-6, with 8 nucleotides matching TRBD1. CDR1 GTSNPN and CDR2 SVGIG come from the germline V gene (reference sequence). The trim removed 4 bases at V and 8 bases at J, leaving 10 bases unmatched. CDR3 length equals 15 residues. The DNA for the CDR3 is TGTGCCTGGACCGGACGAGGGACAGGATATTCACCCCTCCACTTT. It specifies CAWTGRGTGYSPLHF.

CDR3 amino acids: CASSQPFEGDEQYF. CDR3 coding DNA: TGTGCCAGCAGCCAGCCTTTTGAGGGGGACGAGCAGTACTTC. The V and J genes are TRBV4-2 and TRBJ2-7; a weak D match, TRBD1 (6 bases). From germline, CDR1 is LGHNA and CDR2 YNFKEQ. With 3 bases removed from V and 5 bases from J, the gap between germline ends came to 14 bases. The CDR3 is 14 amino acids.

The chain employs TRBV3-1 (or the pseudogene TRBV3-2) and TRBJ2-7, with a tentative D call TRBD1 (7 bases). This CDR3 contains 15 residues. CDR1 LGHDT and CDR2 YNNKEL come from the germline V gene (reference sequence). V was cut by 4 bases and J by 1 base, with 14 bases left in between. The CDR3 sequence: CASSRGTVHSYEQYF. CDR3 nucleotides: TGTGCCAGCAGCCGCGGGACAGTCCATTCCTACGAGCAGTACTTC.